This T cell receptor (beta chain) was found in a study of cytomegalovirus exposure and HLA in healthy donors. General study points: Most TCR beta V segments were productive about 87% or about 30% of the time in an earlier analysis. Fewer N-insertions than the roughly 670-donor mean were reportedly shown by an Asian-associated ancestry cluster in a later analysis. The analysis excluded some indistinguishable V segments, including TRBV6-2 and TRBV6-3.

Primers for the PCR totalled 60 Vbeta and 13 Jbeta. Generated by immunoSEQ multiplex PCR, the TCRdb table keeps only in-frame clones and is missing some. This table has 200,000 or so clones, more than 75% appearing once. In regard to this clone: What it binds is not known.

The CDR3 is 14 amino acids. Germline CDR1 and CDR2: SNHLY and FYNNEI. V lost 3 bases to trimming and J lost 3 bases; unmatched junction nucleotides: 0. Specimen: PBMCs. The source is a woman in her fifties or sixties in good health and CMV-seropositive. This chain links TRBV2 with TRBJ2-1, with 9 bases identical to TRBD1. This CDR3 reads CASSEGQGYNEQFF. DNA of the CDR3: TGTGCCAGCAGTGAGGGACAGGGCTACAATGAGCAGTTCTTC.